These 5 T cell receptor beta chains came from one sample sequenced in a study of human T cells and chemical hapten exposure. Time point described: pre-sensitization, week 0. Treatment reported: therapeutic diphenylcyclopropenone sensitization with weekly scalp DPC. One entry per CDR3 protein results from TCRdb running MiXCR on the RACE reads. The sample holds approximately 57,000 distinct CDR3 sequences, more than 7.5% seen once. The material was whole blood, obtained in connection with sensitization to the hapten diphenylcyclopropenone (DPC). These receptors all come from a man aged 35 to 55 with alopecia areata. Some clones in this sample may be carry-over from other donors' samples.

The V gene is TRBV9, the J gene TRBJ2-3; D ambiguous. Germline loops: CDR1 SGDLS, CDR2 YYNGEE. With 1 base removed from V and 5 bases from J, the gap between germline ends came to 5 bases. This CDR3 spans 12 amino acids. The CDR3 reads CASSVTGDTQYF. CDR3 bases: TGTGCCAGCAGCGTAACCGGAGATACGCAGTATTTT. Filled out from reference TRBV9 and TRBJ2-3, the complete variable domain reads DSGVTQTPKHLITATGQRVTLRCSPRSGDLSVYWYQQSLDQGLQFLIQYYNGEERAKGNILERFSAQQFPDLHSELNLSSLELGDSALYFCASSVTGDTQYFGPGTRLTVL.

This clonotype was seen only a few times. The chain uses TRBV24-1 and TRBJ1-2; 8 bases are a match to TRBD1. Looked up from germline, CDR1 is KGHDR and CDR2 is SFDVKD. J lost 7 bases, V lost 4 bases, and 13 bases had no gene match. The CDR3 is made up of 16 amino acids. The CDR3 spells CATSDPTQGVLGGYTF. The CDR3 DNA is TGTGCCACCAGTGACCCCACACAGGGGGTCTTGGGTGGCTACACCTTC.

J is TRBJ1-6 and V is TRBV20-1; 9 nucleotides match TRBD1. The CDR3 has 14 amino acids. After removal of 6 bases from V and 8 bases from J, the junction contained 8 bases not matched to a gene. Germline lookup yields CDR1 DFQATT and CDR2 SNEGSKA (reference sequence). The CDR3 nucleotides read TGCAGTGCCTCCCCGGGACAGGGCTATTCACCCCTCCACTTT. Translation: CSASPGQGYSPLHF.

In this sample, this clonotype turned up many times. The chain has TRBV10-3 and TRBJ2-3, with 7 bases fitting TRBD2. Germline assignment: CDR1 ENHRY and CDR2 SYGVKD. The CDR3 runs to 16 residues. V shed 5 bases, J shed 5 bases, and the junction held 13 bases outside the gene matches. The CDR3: CAISPTGGGLQDTQYF. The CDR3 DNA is TGTGCCATCAGTCCGACGGGGGGTGGGTTACAAGATACGCAGTATTTT.

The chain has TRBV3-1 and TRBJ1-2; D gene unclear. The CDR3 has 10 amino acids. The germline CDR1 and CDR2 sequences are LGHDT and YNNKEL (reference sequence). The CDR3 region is CVPRTDGYTF. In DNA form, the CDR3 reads TGTGTCCCCCGGACGGATGGCTACACCTTC.